These 24 T cell receptor beta chains share one sample of origin, sequenced in a study of blood T cell repertoires in COVID-19. Some clones are missing from TCRdb's copy, which holds only in-frame ones; the method was immunoSEQ multiplex PCR. The sample consists of under 350,000 clones, 80% to 90% of them appearing once. The sequenced sample was peripheral blood. Receptors were obtained from a woman aged 70-85 years with acute or convalescent COVID-19.

This chain links TRBV10-3 with TRBJ2-7; TRBD1 aligns across 9 bases. The CDR3 consists of 14 residues. The ends lost 11 bases at V and 4 bases at J; junction bases unmatched: 12. Germline CDR1 reads ENHRY; CDR2 reads SYGVKD. The CDR3 nucleotides are TGTGCCTCTTCCCGGGACAGGGCGGATTACGAGCAGTACTTC. Translated, it gives CASSRDRADYEQYF.

The J gene is TRBJ2-5, the V gene TRBV14; D remains ambiguous. This CDR3 has 13 residues. The V and J ends lost 3 bases and 4 bases respectively, with 9 bases between them. Looked up from germline, CDR1 is SGHDN and CDR2 is FVKESK. Here the CDR3 reads CASSQFQRETQYF. Written as DNA, the CDR3 is TGTGCCAGCAGCCAGTTCCAGCGAGAGACCCAGTACTTC.

The table lists this clone with a count of one. The chain recombines TRBV3-1 (or the pseudogene TRBV3-2) with TRBJ2-3; 14 bases fit TRBD2. The CDR3 consists of 14 residues. From germline, CDR1 is LGHDT and CDR2 YNNKEL (reference sequence). The V segment lost 4 bases and the J segment 12 bases; nucleotides outside the gene matches: 6. This CDR3 is CASSRGTSGGHQYF. In DNA form, the CDR3 reads TGTGCCAGCAGCCGCGGGACTAGCGGGGGCCATCAGTATTTT.

This chain joins TRBV6-1 and TRBJ2-7; TRBD2 matches at 8 bases. Per the germline V gene, CDR1 is MNHNS and CDR2 is SASEGT. After removal of 2 bases from V and 7 bases from J, the junction contained 10 bases not matched to a gene. This CDR3 has 15 residues. CDR3 DNA sequence: TGTGCCAGCAGTGAACGGTTGGCGGGGGGTGTGGAGCAGTACTTC. Protein product: CASSERLAGGVEQYF.

The CDR3 nucleotides read TGTGCCAGCTCAGACGACACGGCTTCTGGCTACACCTTC. Translation gives CASSDDTASGYTF. This chain joins TRBV18 and TRBJ1-2; D is unresolved. The CDR3 runs 13 residues. Trimming shortened V by 5 bases and J by 7 bases, and 14 bases separated the two germline ends. The germline gives CDR1 KGHSH, CDR2 LQKENI.

The V and J genes are TRBV6-1 and TRBJ1-6; 10 positions agree with TRBD1. V lost 0 bases and J lost 8; bases outside the gene matches: 10. This CDR3 is built from 18 residues. Germline loops: CDR1 MNHNS, CDR2 SASEGT. The CDR3 sequence: CASSEAWGTGARYSPLHF. The CDR3 DNA reads as TGTGCCAGCAGTGAAGCGTGGGGGACAGGGGCACGTTATTCACCCCTCCACTTT.

The CDR3 region has the DNA TGTGCCAGCAGCCCCATTCTTCGTCAGCGAGGGAAACCCTACGAGCAGTACTTC. Its protein is CASSPILRQRGKPYEQYF. The genes are TRBV11-2 and TRBJ2-7; maybe TRBD2 (5 bases). This CDR3 has 18 amino acids. The ends were cut back, 5 bases at V and 2 bases at J, with 25 bases in the middle. Germline CDR1 SGHAT, CDR2 FQNNGV.

V usage is TRBV3-1 (or the pseudogene TRBV3-2) and J usage is TRBJ1-2, with 7 bases that match TRBD1. The V gene end was trimmed by 2 bases and the J gene end by 1 base; junction bases not matched to a gene: 7. Germline-derived CDR1 and CDR2 are LGHDT and YNNKEL (reference sequence). This CDR3 comprises 16 residues. CDR3 bases: TGTGCCAGCAGCCAACGTTGGGACAGAGTTAACTATGGCTACACCTTC. It encodes CASSQRWDRVNYGYTF.

A few counts support this clone. The rearrangement uses TRBV19 and TRBJ1-5; 8 bases are shared with TRBD1. This CDR3 is 15 amino acids long. V lost 1 base to trimming and J lost 8 bases; unmatched junction nucleotides: 7. The germline V gene encodes CDR1 LNHDA and CDR2 SQIVND (reference sequence). The CDR3 protein is CASSIGRGRLEPQHF. CDR3 nucleotides: TGTGCCAGTAGTATAGGCAGGGGGCGGTTGGAGCCCCAGCATTTT. The full variable domain, with the rest looked up from reference TRBV19 and TRBJ1-5, is DGGITQSPKYLFRKEGQNVTLSCEQNLNHDAMYWYRQDPGQGLRLIYYSQIVNDFQKGDIAEGYSVSREKKESFPLTVTSAQKNPTAFYLCASSIGRGRLEPQHFGDGTRLSIL.

This chain joins TRBV18 and TRBJ1-1; weak D call: TRBD1 (5 bases). This CDR3 has 15 residues. The ends were cut back, 2 bases at V and 1 base at J, with 11 bases in the middle. Germline V gene sequence: CDR1 KGHSH, CDR2 LQKENI. The CDR3 region is CASSPNGGKNTEAFF. CDR3 DNA: TGTGCCAGCTCACCAAATGGGGGGAAGAACACTGAAGCTTTCTTT.

About this clone itself: Other DNA variants within this sample encode the same CDR3. CDR3 coding DNA: TGCGCCAGCAGCTTGGTGACAGGGCTAAACACTGAAGCTTTCTTT. The encoded protein is CASSLVTGLNTEAFF. J is TRBJ1-1 and V is TRBV5-1, with TRBD1 matching 7 bases. After removal of 0 bases from V and 2 bases from J, the junction contained 4 bases not matched to a gene. From germline, CDR1 is SGHRS and CDR2 YFSETQ. The CDR3 length is 15 residues.

This rearrangement joins TRBV28 to TRBJ2-7; 8 nucleotides line up with TRBD1. The CDR3 is made up of 17 amino acids. The ends lost 4 bases at V and 7 bases at J; junction bases unmatched: 18. CDR1 is MDHEN and CDR2 is SYDVKM in the germline V gene. The CDR3: CASSYPRTGQGPFEQYF. For the CDR3, the DNA is TGTGCCAGCAGTTACCCCCGAACAGGACAGGGCCCTTTTGAGCAGTACTTC.

The V call is TRBV5-1, the J call TRBJ1-6; D might be TRBD1 (6 bases). V lost 3 bases and J lost 5, with 12 bases in between. CDR3 length: 15 residues. Per the germline V gene, CDR1 is SGHRS and CDR2 is YFSETQ. CDR3 sequence (DNA): TGCGCCAGCAGCTCCAGGGGAGGGGATAATTCACCCCTCCACTTT. This encodes CASSSRGGDNSPLHF.

This chain uses TRBV2 with TRBJ2-3, with 8 bases identical to TRBD1. V dropped 6 bases and J dropped 1; count of bases not matched to a gene: 9. Germline CDR1 SNHLY, CDR2 FYNNEI. The CDR3 contains 16 residues. The DNA for the CDR3 is TGTGCCAGCAGGGTCGGACAGGGAGCAGGCACAGATACGCAGTATTTT. Translated: CASRVGQGAGTDTQYF.

CDR3 nucleotide sequence: TGTGCCAGCAGCCCCGTCTCCGGGACAGGGTTTGAGCAGTACTTC. Translated, it gives CASSPVSGTGFEQYF. The V and J genes are TRBV7-6 and TRBJ2-7, with 9 bases that match TRBD1. The trim removed 5 bases at V and 7 bases at J, leaving 12 bases unmatched. The germline CDR1 and CDR2 sequences are SGHVS and FNYEAQ. This CDR3 region has 15 residues. Supplemented by reference TRBV7-6 and TRBJ2-7, the full variable domain reads GAGVSQSPRYKVTKRGQDVALRCDPISGHVSLYWYRQALGQGPEFLTYFNYEAQQDKSGLPNDRFSAERPEGSISTLTIQRTEQRDSAMYRCASSPVSGTGFEQYFGPGTRLTVT.

V usage is TRBV18 and J usage is TRBJ2-3; D is unclear. There are 17 residues in the CDR3. The germline V gene has CDR1 KGHSH and CDR2 LQKENI. V was cut by 2 bases and J by 1 base, with 16 bases left in between. The CDR3 sequence is CASSPGAGRVGTDTQYF. The CDR3 nucleotides are TGTGCCAGCTCACCAGGAGCTGGCCGGGTTGGCACAGATACGCAGTATTTT.

The genes are TRBV7-9 and TRBJ2-5; 10 nucleotides align to TRBD1. V lost 10 bases, J lost 5 bases, and 7 bases stayed unmatched. CDR1 and CDR2 from the germline V gene are SEHNR and FQNEAQ (reference sequence). The CDR3 is made up of 13 amino acids. The CDR3 here is CATRTGGEETQYF. CDR3 nucleotides: TGTGCCACCAGGACAGGGGGAGAGGAGACCCAGTACTTC.

The chain couples TRBV13 to TRBJ2-5, with D possibly being TRBD2 (6 bases). The CDR3 extends over 15 amino acids. The V end was cut by 0 bases, the J end by 1 base, with 9 bases between. Germline assignment: CDR1 PRHDT and CDR2 FYEKMQ (reference sequence). DNA of the CDR3: TGTGCCAGCAGCTTAGGCCAACTAGCCCAAGAGACCCAGTACTTC. Protein: CASSLGQLAQETQYF.

The chain joins TRBV15 to TRBJ1-6; TRBD1 might be the D (6 bases). This CDR3 is 13 amino acids long. Trimming pared 5 bases from V and 10 bases from J, leaving 12 bases between. Germline V gene lookup returns CDR1 LNHNV and CDR2 YYDKDF (reference sequence). CDR3 in DNA: TGTGCCACCAGCCTCGACAGGCCGTCACCCCTCCACTTT. It codes for CATSLDRPSPLHF.

The CDR3 loop is CASIKVRAGEQFF. CDR3 nucleotide sequence: TGTGCCAGCATTAAAGTCAGGGCTGGTGAGCAGTTCTTC. The chain has TRBV6-5 and TRBJ2-1; D may be TRBD1 (5 bases). The V end was cut by 7 bases, the J end by 9 bases, with 16 bases between. The CDR3 contains 13 residues. Germline V gives CDR1 MNHEY, CDR2 SVGAGI.

The rearrangement uses TRBV11-1 and TRBJ1-1, with D uncertain. Trimming pared 5 bases from V and 0 bases from J, leaving 13 bases between. CDR3 length: 15 amino acids. Per the germline V gene, CDR1 is SGHAT and CDR2 is FQDESV (reference sequence). The CDR3 DNA sequence: TGTGCCAGCAGCCCCGACTCTACAATGAACACTGAAGCTTTCTTT. It codes for CASSPDSTMNTEAFF. Full variable domain (remainder filled in from reference TRBV11-1 and TRBJ1-1): EAEVAQSPRYKITEKSQAVAFWCDPISGHATLYWYRQILGQGPELLVQFQDESVVDDSQLPKDRFSAERLKGVDSTLKIQPAELGDSAMYLCASSPDSTMNTEAFFGQGTRLTVV.

This clone showed up just a few times. This chain links TRBV2 with TRBJ1-5; 9 bases agree with TRBD1. This CDR3 has 14 residues. From germline, CDR1 is SNHLY and CDR2 FYNNEI. J lost 6 bases, V lost 5 bases, and 5 bases had no gene match. Written as DNA, the CDR3 is TGTGCCAGCAGTCGACAGGGGGGTGCTCAGCCCCAGCATTTT. It yields the protein CASSRQGGAQPQHF.

In this sample, this clone turned up once. The CDR3 region is CAWRVVHIKNTEAFF. DNA of the CDR3: TGTGCCTGGAGAGTAGTTCATATTAAGAACACTGAAGCTTTCTTT. The genes are TRBV30 and TRBJ1-1; D unresolved. The CDR3 totals 15 residues. V was shortened by 3 bases and J by 1 base, with 15 bases between the two germline ends. CDR1 and CDR2 from the germline V gene are GTSNPN and SVGIG (reference sequence). The full variable domain, its missing parts supplied by reference TRBV30 and TRBJ1-1, is SQTIHQWPATLVQPVGSPLSLECTVEGTSNPNLYWYRQAAGRGLQLLFYSVGIGQISSEVPQNLSASRPQDRQFILSSKKLLLSDSGFYLCAWRVVHIKNTEAFFGQGTRLTVV.

This clone was counted a single time. This chain links TRBV6-5 with TRBJ2-2; D gene uncertain. The germline CDR1 and CDR2 sequences are MNHEY and SVGAGI. V was cut by 5 bases and J by 1 base, with 8 bases left in between. The CDR3 is made up of 14 amino acids. CDR3 sequence: CASSRSRNTGELFF. The CDR3 coding sequence is TGTGCCAGCAGTAGGAGTCGGAACACCGGGGAGCTGTTTTTT.